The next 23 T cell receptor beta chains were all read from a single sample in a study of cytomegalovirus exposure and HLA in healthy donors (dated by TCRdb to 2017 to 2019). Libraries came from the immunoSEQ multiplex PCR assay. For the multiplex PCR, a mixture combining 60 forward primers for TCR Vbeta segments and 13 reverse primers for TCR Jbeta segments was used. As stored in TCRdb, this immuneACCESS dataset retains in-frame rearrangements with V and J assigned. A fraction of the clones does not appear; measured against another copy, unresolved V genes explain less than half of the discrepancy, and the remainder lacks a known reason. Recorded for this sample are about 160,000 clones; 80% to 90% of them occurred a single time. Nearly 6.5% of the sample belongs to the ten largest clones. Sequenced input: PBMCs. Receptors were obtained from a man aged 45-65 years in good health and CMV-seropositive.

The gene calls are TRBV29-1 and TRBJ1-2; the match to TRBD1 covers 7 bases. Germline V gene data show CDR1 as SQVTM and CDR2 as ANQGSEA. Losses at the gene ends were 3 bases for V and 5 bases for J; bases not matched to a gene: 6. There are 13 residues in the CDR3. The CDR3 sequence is CSVEGTELYGYTF. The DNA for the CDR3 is TGCAGCGTTGAGGGGACAGAGCTTTATGGCTACACCTTC.

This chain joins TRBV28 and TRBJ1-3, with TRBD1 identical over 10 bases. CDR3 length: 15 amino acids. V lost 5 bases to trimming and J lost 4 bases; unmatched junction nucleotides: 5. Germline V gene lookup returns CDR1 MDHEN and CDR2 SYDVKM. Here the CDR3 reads CASSRQGAGGNTIYF. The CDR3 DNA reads TGTGCCAGCAGTAGACAGGGGGCGGGGGGAAACACCATATATTTT.

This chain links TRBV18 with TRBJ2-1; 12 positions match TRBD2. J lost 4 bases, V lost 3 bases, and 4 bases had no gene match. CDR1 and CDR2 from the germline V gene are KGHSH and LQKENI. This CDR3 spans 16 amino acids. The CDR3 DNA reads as TGTGCCAGCTCACCGCGGACTAGCGGGAATTACAATGAGCAGTTCTTC. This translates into CASSPRTSGNYNEQFF.

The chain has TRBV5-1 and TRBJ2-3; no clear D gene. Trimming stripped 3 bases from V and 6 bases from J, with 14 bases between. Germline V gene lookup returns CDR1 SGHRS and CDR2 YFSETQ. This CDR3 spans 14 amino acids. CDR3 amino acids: CASSSPDDWDTQYF. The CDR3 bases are TGCGCCAGCAGCTCCCCTGACGACTGGGATACGCAGTATTTT.

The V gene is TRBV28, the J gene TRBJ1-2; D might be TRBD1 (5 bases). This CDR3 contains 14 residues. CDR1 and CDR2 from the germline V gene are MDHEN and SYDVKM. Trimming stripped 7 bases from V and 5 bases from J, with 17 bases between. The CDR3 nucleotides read TGTGCCAGCATTGGAGGAGGGGACCCTTATGGCTACACCTTC. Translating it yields CASIGGGDPYGYTF.

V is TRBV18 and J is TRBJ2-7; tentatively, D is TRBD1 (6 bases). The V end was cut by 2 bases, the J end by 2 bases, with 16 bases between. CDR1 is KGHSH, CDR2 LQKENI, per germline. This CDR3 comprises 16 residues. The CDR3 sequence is CASSPISTGPAYEQYF. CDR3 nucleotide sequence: TGTGCCAGCTCACCAATTTCGACAGGTCCAGCCTACGAGCAGTACTTC. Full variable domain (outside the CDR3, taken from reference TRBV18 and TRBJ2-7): NAGVMQNPRHLVRRRGQEARLRCSPMKGHSHVYWYRQLPEEGLKFMVYLQKENIIDESGMPKERFSAEFPKEGPSILRIQQVVRGDSAAYFCASSPISTGPAYEQYFGPGTRLTVT.

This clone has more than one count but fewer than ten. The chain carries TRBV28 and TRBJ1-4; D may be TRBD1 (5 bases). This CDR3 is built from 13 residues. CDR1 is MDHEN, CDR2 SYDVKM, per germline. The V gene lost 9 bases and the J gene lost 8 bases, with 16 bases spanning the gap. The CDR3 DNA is TGTGCCAGTCTGGCTGGGGGGTCAGAAAAACTGTTTTTT. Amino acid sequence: CASLAGGSEKLFF.

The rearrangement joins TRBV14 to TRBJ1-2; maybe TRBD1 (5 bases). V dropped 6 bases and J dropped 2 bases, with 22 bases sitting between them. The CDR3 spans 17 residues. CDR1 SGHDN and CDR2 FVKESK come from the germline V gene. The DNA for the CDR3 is TGTGCCAGCAGTCCCTTTAGGGCAGGGCCAATCAACTATGGCTACACCTTC. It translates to CASSPFRAGPINYGYTF.

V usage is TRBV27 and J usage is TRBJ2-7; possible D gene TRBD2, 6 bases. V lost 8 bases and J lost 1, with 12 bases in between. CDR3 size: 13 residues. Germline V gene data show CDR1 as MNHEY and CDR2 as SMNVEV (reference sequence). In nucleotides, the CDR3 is TGTGCCAGCCGGGACTGGGAGTCCTACGAGCAGTACTTC. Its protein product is CASRDWESYEQYF.

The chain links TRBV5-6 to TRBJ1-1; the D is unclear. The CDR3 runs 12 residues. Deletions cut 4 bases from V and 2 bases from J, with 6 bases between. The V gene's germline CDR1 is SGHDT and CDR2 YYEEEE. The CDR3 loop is CASSIFNTEAFF. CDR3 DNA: TGTGCCAGCAGCATATTTAACACTGAAGCTTTCTTT.

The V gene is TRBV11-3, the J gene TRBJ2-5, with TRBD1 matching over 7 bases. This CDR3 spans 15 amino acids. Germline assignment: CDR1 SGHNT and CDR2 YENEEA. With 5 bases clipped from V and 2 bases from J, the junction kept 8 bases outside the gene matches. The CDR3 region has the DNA TGTGCCAGCAGCCGAGGGACAGCTAAACAAGAGACCCAGTACTTC. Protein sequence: CASSRGTAKQETQYF.

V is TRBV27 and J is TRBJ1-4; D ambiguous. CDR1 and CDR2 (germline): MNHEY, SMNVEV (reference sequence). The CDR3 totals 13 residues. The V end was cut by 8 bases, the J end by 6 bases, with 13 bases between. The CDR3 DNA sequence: TGTGCCAGCTCAACTCGCCTCTATGAAAAACTGTTTTTT. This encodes CASSTRLYEKLFF.

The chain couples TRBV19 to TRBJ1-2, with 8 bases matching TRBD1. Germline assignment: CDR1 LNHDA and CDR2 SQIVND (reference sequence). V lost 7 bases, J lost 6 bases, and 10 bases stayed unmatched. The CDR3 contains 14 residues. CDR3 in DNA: TGTGCCAGTAAAGGTTGGGACAGGCACCATGGCTACACCTTC. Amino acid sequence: CASKGWDRHHGYTF.

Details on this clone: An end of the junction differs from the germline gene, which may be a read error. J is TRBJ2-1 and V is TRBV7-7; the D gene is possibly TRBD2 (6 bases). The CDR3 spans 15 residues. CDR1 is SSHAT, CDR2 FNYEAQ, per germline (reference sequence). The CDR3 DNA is TGTGCTAGCAGCTTACGGGAGAGCGGGTACAATGAGCAGTTCTTC. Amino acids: CASSLRESGYNEQFF.

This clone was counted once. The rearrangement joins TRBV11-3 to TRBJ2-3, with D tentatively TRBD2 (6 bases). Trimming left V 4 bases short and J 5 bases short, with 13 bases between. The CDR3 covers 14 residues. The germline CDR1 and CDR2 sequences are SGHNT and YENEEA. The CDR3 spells CASSSRGLRDTQYF. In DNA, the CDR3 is TGTGCCAGCAGCTCCCGGGGACTTCGAGATACGCAGTATTTT.

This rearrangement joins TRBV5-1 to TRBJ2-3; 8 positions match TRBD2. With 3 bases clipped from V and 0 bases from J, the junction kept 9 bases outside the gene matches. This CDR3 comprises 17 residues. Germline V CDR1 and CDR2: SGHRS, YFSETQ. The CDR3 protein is CASSSQREFPSTDTQYF. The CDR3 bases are TGCGCCAGCAGCTCACAGCGGGAGTTCCCAAGCACAGATACGCAGTATTTT.

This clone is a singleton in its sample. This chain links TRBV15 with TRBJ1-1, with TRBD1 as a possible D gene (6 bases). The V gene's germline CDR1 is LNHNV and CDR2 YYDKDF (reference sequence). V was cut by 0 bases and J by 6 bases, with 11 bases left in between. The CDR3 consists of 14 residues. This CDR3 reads CATSREQGSPEAFF. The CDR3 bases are TGTGCCACCAGCAGAGAGCAGGGGAGTCCTGAAGCTTTCTTT.

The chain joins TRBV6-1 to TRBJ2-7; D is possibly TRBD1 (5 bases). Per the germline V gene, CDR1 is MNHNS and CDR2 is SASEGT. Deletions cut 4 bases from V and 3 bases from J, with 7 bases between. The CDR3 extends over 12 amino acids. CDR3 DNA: TGTGCCAGCAGTGCCCAGGGCTACGAGCAGTACTTC. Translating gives CASSAQGYEQYF.

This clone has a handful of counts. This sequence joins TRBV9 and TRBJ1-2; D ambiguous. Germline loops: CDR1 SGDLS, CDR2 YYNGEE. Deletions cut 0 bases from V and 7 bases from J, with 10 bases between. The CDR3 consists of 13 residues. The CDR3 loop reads CASSVAEAAGYTF. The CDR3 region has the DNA TGTGCCAGCAGCGTAGCGGAGGCCGCTGGCTACACCTTC.

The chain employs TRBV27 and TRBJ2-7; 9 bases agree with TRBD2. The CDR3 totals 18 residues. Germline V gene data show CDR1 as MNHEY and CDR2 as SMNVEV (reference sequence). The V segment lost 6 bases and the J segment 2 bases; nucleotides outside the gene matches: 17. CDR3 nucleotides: TGTGCCAGCAGCGCACTCGCGGGGGGGAAGATCCCAGCCTACGAGCAGTACTTC. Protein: CASSALAGGKIPAYEQYF.

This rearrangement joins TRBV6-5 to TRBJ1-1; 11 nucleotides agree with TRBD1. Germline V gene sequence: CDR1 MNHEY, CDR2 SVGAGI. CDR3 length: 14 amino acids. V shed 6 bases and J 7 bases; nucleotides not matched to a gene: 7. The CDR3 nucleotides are TGTGCCAGCAGCCGGACAGGGGGCGTCGGTGAAGCTTTCTTT. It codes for CASSRTGGVGEAFF.

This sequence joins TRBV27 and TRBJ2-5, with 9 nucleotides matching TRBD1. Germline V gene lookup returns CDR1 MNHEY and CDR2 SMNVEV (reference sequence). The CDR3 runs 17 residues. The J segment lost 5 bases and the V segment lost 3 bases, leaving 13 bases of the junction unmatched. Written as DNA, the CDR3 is TGTGCCAGCAGTTTTCTGGCACCGGGACAGGGTCGGGAGACCCAGTACTTC. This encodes CASSFLAPGQGRETQYF.

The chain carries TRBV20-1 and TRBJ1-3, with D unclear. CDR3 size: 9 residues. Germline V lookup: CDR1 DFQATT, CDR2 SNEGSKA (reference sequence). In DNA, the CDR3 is TGCCTTGTAAGAAACACCATATATTTT. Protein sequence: CLVRNTIYF.